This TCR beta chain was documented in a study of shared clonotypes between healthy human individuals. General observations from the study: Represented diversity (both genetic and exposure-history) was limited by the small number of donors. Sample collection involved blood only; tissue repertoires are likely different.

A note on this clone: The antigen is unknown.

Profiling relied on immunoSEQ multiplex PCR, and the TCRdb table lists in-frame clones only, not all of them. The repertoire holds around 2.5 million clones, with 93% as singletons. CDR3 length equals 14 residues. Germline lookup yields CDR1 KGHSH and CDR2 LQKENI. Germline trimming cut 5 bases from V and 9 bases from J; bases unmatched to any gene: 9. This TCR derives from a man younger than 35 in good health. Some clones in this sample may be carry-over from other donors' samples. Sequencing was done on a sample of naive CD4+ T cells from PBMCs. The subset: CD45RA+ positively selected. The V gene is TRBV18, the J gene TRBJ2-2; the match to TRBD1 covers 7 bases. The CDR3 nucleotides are TGTGCCAGCTCAAATGACAGGGTTGCCCGGGAGCTGTTTTTT. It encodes CASSNDRVARELFF.